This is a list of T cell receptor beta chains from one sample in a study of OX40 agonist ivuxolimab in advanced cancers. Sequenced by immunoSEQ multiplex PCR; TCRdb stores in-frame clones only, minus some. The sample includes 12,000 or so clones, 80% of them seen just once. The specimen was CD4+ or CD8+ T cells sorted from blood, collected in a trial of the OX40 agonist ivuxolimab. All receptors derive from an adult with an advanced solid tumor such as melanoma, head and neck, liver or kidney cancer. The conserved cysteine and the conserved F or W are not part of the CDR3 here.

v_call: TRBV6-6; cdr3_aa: ASSYPTSGYTQY
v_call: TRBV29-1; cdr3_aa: SVTTSGSYNEQF
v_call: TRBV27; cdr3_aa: ASSLSGGRTQY
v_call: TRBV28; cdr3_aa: ASRPTGLLGYGYT
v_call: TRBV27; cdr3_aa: ASSLSFGGFSYEQY
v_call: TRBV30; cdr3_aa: AWDNQGSGNTIY
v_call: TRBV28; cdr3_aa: ASTRTGVDTEAF
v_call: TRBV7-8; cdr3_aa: ASSLAHNQGSPLH
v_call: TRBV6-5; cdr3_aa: ASSDGGGAGEQF
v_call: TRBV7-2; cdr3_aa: ASSSPGQGAYEQY
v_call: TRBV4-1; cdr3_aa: ASSQGRVDQLRRQY
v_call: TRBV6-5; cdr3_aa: ASRAWGLYEQY
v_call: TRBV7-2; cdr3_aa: ASSLRMGSETYEQY
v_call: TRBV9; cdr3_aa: ASSVGANTEAF
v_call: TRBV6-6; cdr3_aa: ASIVWGAPGNTIY
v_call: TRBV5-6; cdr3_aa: ASSSLSHTDTQY
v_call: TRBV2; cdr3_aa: ASSAASNTLNTGELF
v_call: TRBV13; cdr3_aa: ASSSPTGALTDTQY
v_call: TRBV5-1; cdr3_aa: ASSLGGTSASYEQY
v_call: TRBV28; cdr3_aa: ASSPRPGQGVVFRY
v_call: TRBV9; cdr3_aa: ASSDSGGSYEQY
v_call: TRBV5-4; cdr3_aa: ASSHGTVEQY
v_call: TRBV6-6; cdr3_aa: ASSPSWGSNQPQH
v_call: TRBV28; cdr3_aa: ASSPYSSGVTNEKLF
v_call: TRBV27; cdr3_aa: ASSPLGALMNTEAF
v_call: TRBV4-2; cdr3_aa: ASSQESGYGYT
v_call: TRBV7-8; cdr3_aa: ASSLGSGVSFYEQY
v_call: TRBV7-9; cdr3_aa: ASSLAQGSSNEKLF
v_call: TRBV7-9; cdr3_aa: ASSKAGVQGLNQPQH
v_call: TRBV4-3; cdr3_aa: ASSQRTSAYNEQF
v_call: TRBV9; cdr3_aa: ASSVELAGAHNEQF
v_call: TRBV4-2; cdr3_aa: ASSRVIAGAVDNEQF
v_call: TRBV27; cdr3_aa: ASSLKGYGYT
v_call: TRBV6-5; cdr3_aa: ASSFPGGMNTEAF
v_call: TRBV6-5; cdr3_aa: ASGSQPQH
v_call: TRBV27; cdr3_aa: ASSPISLFSGSADTQY
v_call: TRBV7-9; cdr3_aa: ASSPQGPLLYGYT
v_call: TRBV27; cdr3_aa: ASSLSTGGNEKLF
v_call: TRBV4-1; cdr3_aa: ASSQVTGSYEQY